This is a list of T cell receptor beta chains from one sample in a study of cytomegalovirus exposure and HLA in healthy donors. Assay: immunoSEQ multiplex PCR; the TCRdb copy retains only in-frame clones and omits some. The sample yields 150,000 to 200,000 clones, approximately 75% seen once. Material: PBMCs. The receptors come from a woman between 18 and 30 years old in good health and CMV-seronegative. The CDR3 runs from the conserved cysteine through the conserved F or W. Each record gives: J gene, D gene, V gene, clone size, CDR3 DNA, CDR3 protein. D genes are given only for firm matches. The size of a clone is reported for some rows only, either as once, few or many, or as a class for expanded clones.

TRBJ1-3 - TRBV7-9 once TGTGCCAGCAGCTTAGTGGGCCCGGGAAACACCATATATTTT CASSLVGPGNTIYF
TRBJ1-2 - TRBV2 - TGTGCCAGCAGTGATCGAGGGAATATCTATGGCTACACCTTC CASSDRGNIYGYTF
TRBJ2-2 - TRBV5-8 - TGTGCCAGCAGCTTGGGTTTCTCAGCAGGGGTCACCGGGGAGCTGTTTTTT CASSLGFSAGVTGELFF
TRBJ1-1 - TRBV7-9 - TGTGCCAGCAGCCTACGGGCAGGGCCGAACACTGAAGCTTTCTTT CASSLRAGPNTEAFF
TRBJ1-2 - TRBV2 - TGTGCCAGCAGTGATAATGGGCCTCTCATCTCGGGCTACACCTTC CASSDNGPLISGYTF
TRBJ1-4 - TRBV4-1 - TGCGCCAGCAGCCGAGTTTTGGGAGATGAAAAACTGTTTTTT CASSRVLGDEKLFF
TRBJ2-1 TRBD2 TRBV11-2 few TGTGCCAGCAGCTTAGATCAAGCGGGGGGTTTTAATGAGCAGTTCTTC CASSLDQAGGFNEQFF
TRBJ2-1 TRBD2 TRBV19 - TGTGCCAGTAGAACCAAGAGGACTAGCGGGAGCTCCTACAATGAGCAGTTCTTC CASRTKRTSGSSYNEQFF
TRBJ2-3 - TRBV12-5 few TGTGCTAGTGCCCCGACAGATACGCAGTATTTT CASAPTDTQYF
TRBJ2-3 TRBD2 TRBV4-1 - TGCGCCAGCAGCCACTTGGGACTAGCGGGAGTTACAGATACGCAGTATTTT CASSHLGLAGVTDTQYF
TRBJ2-7 - TRBV10-3 - TGTGCCATCAGTGCGTCGGGGGGCGGGACAGGCTCTTACGAGCAGTACTTC CAISASGGGTGSYEQYF
TRBJ1-1 - TRBV7-2 once TGTGCCAGCAGCTTAGAAGCAGGGATGAACACTGAAGCTTTCTTT CASSLEAGMNTEAFF
TRBJ1-5 - TRBV18 - TGTGCCAGCTCAGCAGGCCAATATAGCAATCAGCCCCAGCATTTT CASSAGQYSNQPQHF
TRBJ1-4 - TRBV29-1 - TGCAGCGGGGCGGCGGGGAGTAATGAAAAACTGTTTTTT CSGAAGSNEKLFF
TRBJ2-2 TRBD2 TRBV7-8 - TGTGCCAGCAGCTTAGCGCCCGGGGGGAGCACCGGGGAGCTGTTTTTT CASSLAPGGSTGELFF
TRBJ1-1 TRBD1 TRBV5-1 - TGCGCCAGCAGCTTGCAACAGGGGCAAACTGAAGCTTTCTTT CASSLQQGQTEAFF
TRBJ1-1 - TRBV6-5 - TGTGCCAGCAGTTACTCGGCGAACACTGAAGCTTTCTTT CASSYSANTEAFF
TRBJ2-7 - TRBV5-1 - TGCGCCAGCAGCTCCGAAGGGGCCCTCTCCTACGAGCAGTACTTC CASSSEGALSYEQYF
TRBJ1-4 - TRBV7-3 once TGTGCCAGCAGCCCCCCCTCCCGGGGGAAAGCTAATGAAAAACTGTTTTTT CASSPPSRGKANEKLFF
TRBJ2-1 - TRBV18 - TGTGCCAGCTCACCTGGGACAAATGAGCAGTTCTTC CASSPGTNEQFF
TRBJ2-2 TRBD1 TRBV6-4 - TGTGCCAGCAGTGACTCAAAGACAGGGGCAACCACCGGGGAGCTGTTTTTT CASSDSKTGATTGELFF
TRBJ1-5 - TRBV6-1 few TGTGCCAGCAGTGAAAACAGGGTGAACAATCAGCCCCAGCATTTT CASSENRVNNQPQHF
TRBJ2-7 TRBD2 TRBV2 few TGTGCCAGCAGCTCCGAGGGGACTAGCGGTTCCGAGCAGTACTTC CASSSEGTSGSEQYF
TRBJ2-7 TRBD2 TRBV9 few TGTGCCAGCAACGAGGGAGGGTGGTTGGGCGAGCAGTACTTC CASNEGGWLGEQYF
TRBJ1-6 - TRBV5-1 - TGCGCCAGCAGCTTGGCCCCCAGGGATTATTCACCCCTCCACTTT CASSLAPRDYSPLHF
TRBJ2-7 - TRBV5-8 - TGTGCCAGCAGCTTGCGCAGGGGAGGGTACGAGCAGTACTTC CASSLRRGGYEQYF
TRBJ2-5 TRBD2 TRBV28 - TGTGCCAGCTTTTCTAGCGGGAGGGTACAAGAGACCCAGTACTTC CASFSSGRVQETQYF
TRBJ2-7 - TRBV6-1 - TGTGCCAGCAGCCTGACAGTAGCCTACGAGCAGTACTTC CASSLTVAYEQYF
TRBJ1-5 - TRBV19 once TGTGCCAGTAGTATAGTGGGGGGGAGCAATCAGCCCCAGCATTTT CASSIVGGSNQPQHF
TRBJ2-5 TRBD1 TRBV2 - TGTGCCAGCAGCGGGACAGGGAGCGAGACCCAGTACTTC CASSGTGSETQYF